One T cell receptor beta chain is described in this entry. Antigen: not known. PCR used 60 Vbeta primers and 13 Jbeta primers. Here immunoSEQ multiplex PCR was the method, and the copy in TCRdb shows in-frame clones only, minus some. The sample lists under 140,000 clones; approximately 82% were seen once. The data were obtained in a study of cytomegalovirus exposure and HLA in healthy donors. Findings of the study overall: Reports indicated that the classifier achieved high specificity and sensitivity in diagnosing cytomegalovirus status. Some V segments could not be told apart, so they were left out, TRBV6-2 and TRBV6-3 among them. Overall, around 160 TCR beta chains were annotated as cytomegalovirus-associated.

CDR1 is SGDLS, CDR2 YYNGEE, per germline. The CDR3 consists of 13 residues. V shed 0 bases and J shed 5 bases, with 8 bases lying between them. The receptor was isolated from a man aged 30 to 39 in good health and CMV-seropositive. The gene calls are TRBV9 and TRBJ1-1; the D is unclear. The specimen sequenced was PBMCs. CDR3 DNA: TGTGCCAGCAGCGTAGGGAGATTAACTGAAGCTTTCTTT. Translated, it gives CASSVGRLTEAFF. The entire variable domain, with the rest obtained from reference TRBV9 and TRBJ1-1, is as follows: DSGVTQTPKHLITATGQRVTLRCSPRSGDLSVYWYQQSLDQGLQFLIQYYNGEERAKGNILERFSAQQFPDLHSELNLSSLELGDSALYFCASSVGRLTEAFFGQGTRLTVV.